This T cell receptor (beta chain) was sequenced during a study of shared clonotypes between healthy human individuals (dated by TCRdb to about 2020). With respect to the entire study: Two women and a few men aged 18 to 49 years were included in the cohort. Different laboratories and diverse techniques were used to prepare libraries and sequence TCR repertoires, to increase sequencing depth and limit assay-specific biases. To estimate repertoire size and how much clonotype sharing occurs between individuals, the study deeply sequenced the blood TCR repertoires of about five healthy adults. For each donor, three plates each were used for CD4 naive and CD4 memory, two plates were used for CD8 naive, and one plate was used for CD8 memory. Between about 0.85 and 8.9 billion PBMCs per donor were obtained by leukapheresis.

According to the germline V gene, CDR1 reads MDHEN and CDR2 reads SYDVKM. Measured from the cysteine to the phenylalanine, the CDR3 is 13 residues long. Of all the DNA, just the CDR3 is kept, 39 bases in frame from base 1. V and J are truncated by 6 bases and 4 bases respectively, leaving an intervening sequence of 10 bases. This clone has a handful of counts. It has no known antigen specificity. Per-base quality was not reported, and no clone a single base away is much larger than it. Using the deep immunoSEQ assay, TCR CDR3 regions were amplified from genomic DNA by multiplex PCR. Extracted genomic DNA from each cell subset was spread evenly across all wells of several immunoSEQ 96-well plates, with each plate serving as a replicate. For sorted subsets, each replicate PCR was loaded with roughly 0.2 ug genomic DNA, equivalent to roughly 30,000 T cell genomes. The purified libraries were quantified using a Qubit 3.0 fluorometer, sized with a Bioanalyzer 2100, and then quantified again using the KAPA Library Quantification kit. Every immunoSEQ 96-well plate was sequenced on a dedicated single-read 150-cycle Illumina NextSeq 550 flow cell. Concerning the study's data processing: The immunoSEQ output contained only junctional sequences without quality scores, so filtering could not match that applied to full-length reads. To assign V/J genes and CDR3, sequences were annotated against IMGT germline references using PyIR, a Python wrapper for IgBLAST v1.9. Reads were filtered out if the reads had weak V/J assignments (E-value above 1e-6), no CDR3, stop codons, out-of-frame junctions, or ambiguous translated residues. A V3J clonotype was defined by an identical inferred V gene, J gene, and CDR3 amino acid sequence. Percentage overlap between repertoires was calculated by dividing the number of shared unique clonotypes by the size of the smaller repertoire. Repertoire richness was assessed with RTK rarefaction, the Chao1 estimator, and Recon v2.1 estimates of unobserved clonotypes. Generation probabilities for all TCRbeta clonotypes obtained by the gDNA method from a handful of donors were computed using OLGA. TCRdb limited this immuneACCESS table to in-frame rearrangements with V and J called. A share of clones is missing; checked studies link under half to unresolved V genes, and the rest is unexplained. D and trimming come from the DNA, and the V and J calls and clone size come from that table. This sample gives hundreds of thousands of clones in total; about 96% of them show up just once. Approximately 0.1% of the sample belongs to the ten largest clones.

For the CD8 naive samples, CD45RO-negative cells were positively selected for CCR7, yielding a CD45RA+CCR7+ population from which TemRA cells were excluded. Healthy HIV-negative adults with no recently reported acute infections or vaccinations were included as donors. All donors were Caucasian adults living in Nashville, Tennessee, USA. Blood was collected by leukapheresis, and PBMCs were isolated by Ficoll-Histopaque density gradient centrifugation and then cryopreserved in liquid nitrogen vapor phase. Analytical flow cytometry was used to check the purity and quantity of every magnetically sorted T cell population. From each sorted fraction, genomic DNA was isolated and quantified by UV absorbance on a Nanodrop 2000c. Beyond this particular receptor, the publication reports: Based on pairwise subsampling, the degree of clonotype sharing among donors was expected to be affected by sequencing depth. Higher generation probabilities were observed for clonotypes shared by all four sorted-subset donors than for non-shared clonotypes. Sampling was restricted to blood, and TCR repertoires in tissues likely differ from the TCR repertoires found in blood. Across a handful of donors, approximately 4.9% of naive CD4, approximately 3.5% of naive CD8, roughly 2.2% of memory CD4, and about 0.44% of memory CD8 clonotypes were shared. Rarefaction of sorted-subset datasets indicated incomplete sequencing despite the large sequencing depth. Because the study included only a small number of donors, the genetic and exposure-history diversity represented was limited. Naive subsets generally had larger estimated clonotype richness than memory subsets.

Recombination linked TRBV28 to TRBJ1-5; confidence is insufficient to name the D gene. The sequenced material came from naive CD8+ T cells sorted from blood. The sample's cell subset or site, from its label and the paper: CD45RA+CCR7+. This receptor was obtained from a woman under 40 in good health. The CDR3: CASSQGWNQPQHF. The sequenced DNA: TGTGCCAGCAGCCAAGGCTGGAATCAGCCCCAGCATTTT.